This passage covers 10 T cell receptor beta chains from one sample sequenced in a study of T cell responses to AZD1222 COVID-19 vaccine. The assay was immunoSEQ multiplex PCR, and TCRdb's table has in-frame clones only and misses some. The sample carries roughly 120,000 clones, roughly 90% recorded once. The sequencing used peripheral blood, collected on day 0 of AZD1222 vaccination. The receptors were sampled from an adult in good health.

This sequence joins TRBV6-6 and TRBJ1-2; 9 bases line up with TRBD1. The V segment lost 2 bases and the J segment 4 bases; nucleotides outside the gene matches: 5. The germline V gene encodes CDR1 MNHNY and CDR2 SVGAGI (reference sequence). The CDR3 spans 15 residues. The CDR3 DNA reads TGTGCCAGCAGTTACCCCGGACAGGGGCCCTATGGCTACACCTTC. Its translation is CASSYPGQGPYGYTF.

This chain uses TRBV28 with TRBJ1-4; D is ambiguous. The germline V and J ends were trimmed by 3 bases and 1 base, with 9 bases remaining between them. Germline V CDR1 and CDR2: MDHEN, SYDVKM. This CDR3 has 15 amino acids. The CDR3 nucleotides are TGTGCCAGCAGTTTTGGTAGGGTAACTAATGAAAAACTGTTTTTT. This gives the protein CASSFGRVTNEKLFF.

This sequence joins TRBV6-5 and TRBJ1-5; 9 bases fit TRBD1. The CDR3 extends over 15 amino acids. The germline V gene encodes CDR1 MNHEY and CDR2 SVGAGI. V was clipped by 5 bases and J by 10 bases; unmatched bases: 12. This chain's CDR3 is CASSNTGGGGRPQHF. CDR3 DNA sequence: TGTGCCAGCAGTAACACAGGGGGCGGGGGACGACCCCAGCATTTT.

The chain employs TRBV6-5 and TRBJ2-3; 7 bases align to TRBD1. The V gene's germline CDR1 is MNHEY and CDR2 SVGAGI. With 6 bases clipped from V and 2 bases from J, the junction kept 8 bases outside the gene matches. CDR3 length equals 15 residues. In nucleotides, the CDR3 is TGTGCCAGCAGCAACAGGGACAGCGACACAGATACGCAGTATTTT. Protein product: CASSNRDSDTDTQYF.

Here the CDR3 reads CASSLSPGGYGYTF. The CDR3 bases are TGTGCCAGCAGTTTATCTCCAGGAGGGTATGGCTACACCTTC. The chain employs TRBV28 and TRBJ1-2, with D uncertain. V lost 1 base to trimming and J lost 5 bases, with 11 bases between them. Germline CDR1 and CDR2: MDHEN and SYDVKM. The CDR3 extends over 14 amino acids.

This CDR3 is CASNIDGGAGRGTQYF. The CDR3, as DNA: TGTGCCAGCAACATTGATGGTGGGGCCGGGCGAGGGACCCAGTACTTC. The chain combines TRBV11-1 with TRBJ2-5; a possible D gene is TRBD1 (5 bases). Looked up from germline, CDR1 is SGHAT and CDR2 is FQDESV (reference sequence). V was pared by 7 bases and J by 7 bases, with 25 bases between. The CDR3 extends over 16 amino acids.

V and J are TRBV28 and TRBJ2-6; a weak D match, TRBD1 (5 bases). The germline V gene encodes CDR1 MDHEN and CDR2 SYDVKM. CDR3 length: 14 residues. Trimming cost V 6 bases and J 4 bases, with 10 bases left between them. CDR3 sequence reads: CASSEGAGANVLTF. CDR3 coding DNA: TGTGCCAGCAGCGAAGGGGCCGGGGCCAACGTCCTGACTTTC.

The chain is built from TRBV7-2 and TRBJ2-1; the D gene could be TRBD1 or TRBD2 (6 bases each). V lost 2 bases and J lost 3, with 14 bases in between. The germline V gene has CDR1 SGHTA and CDR2 FQGNSA. The CDR3 consists of 16 residues. The CDR3 DNA reads as TGTGCCAGCAGCTTAAGGCCGGGGGCCAGCTACAATGAGCAGTTCTTC. Protein product: CASSLRPGASYNEQFF.

The V gene is TRBV15, the J gene TRBJ2-2; no definite D call. The germline gives CDR1 LNHNV, CDR2 YYDKDF (reference sequence). CDR3 length equals 12 residues. Between the trimmed V and J ends, which lost 6 bases and 6 bases, there was a span of 8 bases. The CDR3 is CATRGSAGELFF. CDR3 DNA: TGTGCCACCAGGGGTTCGGCCGGGGAGCTGTTTTTT.

This chain uses TRBV11-2 with TRBJ1-1; maybe TRBD1 (6 bases). Germline V CDR1 and CDR2: SGHAT, FQNNGV. CDR3 length equals 15 residues. Trimming cost V 4 bases and J 4 bases, with 16 bases left between them. CDR3: CASSSRVGGGTEAFF. The CDR3 coding sequence is TGTGCCAGCAGCTCCCGCGTGGGAGGGGGCACTGAAGCTTTCTTT.